These 11 T cell receptor beta chains share one sample of origin, sequenced in a study of T cell clonality in common variable immunodeficiency (dated by TCRdb to the mid-2010s). Library prep was done by the immunoSEQ multiplex PCR assay. The clones in this table, taken by TCRdb from immuneACCESS, are in-frame only. Not every clone is retained; where verified, under half of the shortfall comes from an unresolved V gene, and the cause of the rest is unknown. Across this sample, 40,000 or so clones were tabulated and none appeared just once. Together, the top ten hold less than 3% of the sample. What was sequenced was peripheral blood mononuclear cells. The receptor source for this set is a person aged 18-70 years in good health.

As to this clone: With the read ending 3 residues before the CDR3 end, the germline J gene is used to fill in that end. The rearrangement links TRBV18 to TRBJ2-7; TRBD1 aligns across 8 bases. CDR1 is KGHSH and CDR2 is LQKENI in the germline V gene. This CDR3 is built from 14 residues. V gave up 2 bases and J gave up 5 bases; unmatched junction bases: 5. The covered CDR3 bases are TGTGCCAGCTCACCAGGGACGACAGGGGACGAG. It is translated as CASSPGTTGDE. The whole CDR3 is CASSPGTTGDEQYF.

This clone was detected many times. The read ends 3 residues shy of where the CDR3 ends; the end is completed using the germline J gene. The V call is TRBV2, the J call TRBJ2-7; D remains unclear. CDR1 and CDR2 (germline): SNHLY, FYNNEI. The CDR3 is 12 residues long. The V and J ends lost 3 bases and 2 bases respectively, with 5 bases between them. The CDR3 sequence: CASSEFTYEQYF. CDR3 DNA (partial): TGTGCCAGCAGTGAGTTCACCTACGAG.

This clone was picked up many times. The read is 3 residues too short to cover the CDR3 end, so that end is filled in from the germline J gene. The rearrangement links TRBV12-3 or TRBV12-4 to TRBJ2-3, with 9 nucleotides matching TRBD2. V shed 5 bases and J 6 bases; nucleotides not matched to a gene: 6. The CDR3 length is 14 residues. CDR3 loop: CASSPRTSADTQYF. The sequenced CDR3 bases are TGTGCCAGCAGTCCCCGGACTAGCGCGGATACG.

This clone was recorded at least ten times. An end of the junction does not agree with germline; a read error may underlie this. The read finishes 3 residues shy of the CDR3 end, and the germline J gene is used to complete it. This chain links TRBV2 with TRBJ2-3; 10 bases line up with TRBD2. Germline assignment: CDR1 SNHLY and CDR2 FYNNEI. The CDR3 length is 15 residues. CDR3 amino acids: CASSSASGSRDTQYF. The sequenced part of the CDR3 DNA is TGTGCCAGCAGTTCAGCTAGCGGGAGCAGAGATACG.

This clone was seen only a few times. CDR3 loop: CASSIARRGSILPYNDYTF. The DNA read from the CDR3 is TGTGCCAGTAGTATAGCCCGTCGCGGGAGCATTCTGCCCTACAATGAC. This rearrangement joins TRBV19 to TRBJ1-2; D unresolved. The sequenced fragment ends 3 residues before the CDR3 boundary, so the rest is inferred from the germline J gene. The CDR3 runs 19 residues. Germline-derived CDR1 and CDR2 are LNHDA and SQIVND (reference sequence).

Only a few counts were recorded for this clone. Read coverage stops 3 residues before the CDR3 terminus; the germline J gene supplies the remainder. V gene TRBV2 combines with J gene TRBJ2-2; D may be TRBD2 (5 bases). Germline CDR1 and CDR2: SNHLY and FYNNEI. CDR3 length equals 13 residues. The DNA read from the CDR3 is TGTGCCAGCAGTGGGGCAGGAGGCGAAAAG. It specifies CASSGAGGEK. The entire CDR3 sequence reads CASSGAGGEKLFF.

This clone was detected ten times or more. Read data end 3 residues before the CDR3 end; the end is taken from the germline J gene. The chain carries TRBV30 and TRBJ1-1; D might be TRBD1 (5 bases). Germline V gives CDR1 GTSNPN, CDR2 SVGIG (reference sequence). Deletions cut 0 bases from V and 4 bases from J, with 21 bases between. This CDR3 contains 17 residues. The CDR3 DNA, read in part, is TGTGCCTGGAGTGTAAAGGGGAGGGGAGCTTGGGGCACTGAA. Translating it yields CAWSVKGRGAWGTE. The whole CDR3 reads CAWSVKGRGAWGTEAFF.

The sample holds a few counts of this clone. Read sequence stops 3 residues before the CDR3 end, and the germline J gene provides the missing end. The V and J genes are TRBV10-1 and TRBJ1-6; TRBD1 is a possible D gene (6 bases). This CDR3 has 14 amino acids. V lost 0 bases and J lost 12, with 12 bases in between. Germline V gives CDR1 WNHNN, CDR2 SYGVQD (reference sequence). The covered CDR3 bases are TGCGCCAGCAGTGAGTCCAACAGGGAAGGACCC. Amino acid sequence: CASSESNREGP. The complete CDR3 reads CASSESNREGPLHF.

In regard to this clone: The read stops 3 residues short of the end of the CDR3; the missing end is completed from the germline J gene. The rearrangement uses TRBV20-1 and TRBJ2-7; TRBD2 aligns across 14 bases. V was clipped by 3 bases and J by 4 bases; unmatched bases: 11. This CDR3 is built from 17 residues. The germline gives CDR1 DFQATT, CDR2 SNEGSKA (reference sequence). This CDR3 reads CSASSGGRLAGGYEQYF. CDR3 DNA (partial): TGCAGTGCTAGTTCGGGTGGGAGACTAGCGGGAGGGTACGAG.

Comments on this clone: The CDR3 is cut off 3 residues early in the read; its end comes from the germline J gene. The V and J genes are TRBV10-1 and TRBJ2-5, with D possibly being TRBD1 (7 bases). Germline CDR1 WNHNN, CDR2 SYGVQD (reference sequence). This CDR3 spans 15 amino acids. The sequenced part of the CDR3 DNA is TGCGCCAGCAGCCAAAGACAGGGAGGCACAGATACC. This sequence encodes CASSQRQGGTDT. The full CDR3 protein reads CASSQRQGGTDTQYF.

In its sample, this clone was seen many times. The read is 3 residues too short to cover the CDR3 end, so that end is filled in from the germline J gene. The V gene is TRBV20-1, the J gene TRBJ2-5, with D possibly TRBD2 on 6 matching bases. Trimming removed 0 bases at V and 3 bases at J, with 14 bases between. This CDR3 spans 15 amino acids. Germline values: CDR1 DFQATT, CDR2 SNEGSKA (reference sequence). The part of the CDR3 DNA that was read is TGCAGTGCTAGAGATTACGGCGGGATGAAAGAGACC. It translates to CSARDYGGMKET. In full, the CDR3 reads CSARDYGGMKETQYF.